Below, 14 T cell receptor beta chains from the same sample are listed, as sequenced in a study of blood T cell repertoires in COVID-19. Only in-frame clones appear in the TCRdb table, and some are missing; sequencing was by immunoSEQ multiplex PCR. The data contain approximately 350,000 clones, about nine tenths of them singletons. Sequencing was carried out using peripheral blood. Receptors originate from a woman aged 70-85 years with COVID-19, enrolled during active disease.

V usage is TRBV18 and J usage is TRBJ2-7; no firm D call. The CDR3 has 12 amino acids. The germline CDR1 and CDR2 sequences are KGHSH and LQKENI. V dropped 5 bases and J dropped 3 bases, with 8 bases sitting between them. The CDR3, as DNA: TGTGCCAGCTCAGACAAGAACTACGAGCAGTACTTC. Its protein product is CASSDKNYEQYF. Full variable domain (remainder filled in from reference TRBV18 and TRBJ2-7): NAGVMQNPRHLVRRRGQEARLRCSPMKGHSHVYWYRQLPEEGLKFMVYLQKENIIDESGMPKERFSAEFPKEGPSILRIQQVVRGDSAAYFCASSDKNYEQYFGPGTRLTVT.

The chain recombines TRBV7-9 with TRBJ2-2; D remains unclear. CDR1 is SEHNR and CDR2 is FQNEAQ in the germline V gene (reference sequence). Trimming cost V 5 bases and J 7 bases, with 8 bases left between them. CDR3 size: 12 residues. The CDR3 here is CASSLIIGELFF. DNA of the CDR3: TGTGCCAGCAGCCTAATAATCGGGGAGCTGTTTTTT.

The CDR3 loop is CASSLGEDTQYF. CDR3 DNA sequence: TGCGCCAGCAGCTTGGGGGAGGATACGCAGTATTTT. The chain couples TRBV5-1 to TRBJ2-3, with D perhaps matching TRBD2 (5 bases). This CDR3 has 12 amino acids. With 0 bases removed from V and 6 bases from J, the gap between germline ends came to 5 bases. In germline, CDR1 is SGHRS, CDR2 YFSETQ.

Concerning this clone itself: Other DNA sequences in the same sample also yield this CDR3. The CDR3 coding sequence is TGTGCCAGCAGCTTTATAGGGGACACTGAAGCTTTCTTT. This codes for CASSFIGDTEAFF. The V call is TRBV7-9, the J call TRBJ1-1, with D perhaps TRBD1 (5 bases). Germline values: CDR1 SEHNR, CDR2 FQNEAQ (reference sequence). CDR3 length equals 13 residues. Trimming took 3 bases from V and 3 from J, leaving 8 bases between them. Full variable domain (missing parts from reference TRBV7-9 and TRBJ1-1): DTGVSQNPRHKITKRGQNVTFRCDPISEHNRLYWYRQTLGQGPEFLTYFQNEAQLEKSRLLSDRFSAERPKGSFSTLEIQRTEQGDSAMYLCASSFIGDTEAFFGQGTRLTVV.

This CDR3 is CASSLDRDRGRHEETQYF. The DNA for the CDR3 is TGCGCCAGCAGCTTGGACCGGGACAGGGGGCGTCATGAAGAGACCCAGTACTTC. This chain uses TRBV5-1 with TRBJ2-5, with 12 bases aligning to TRBD1. Germline assignment: CDR1 SGHRS and CDR2 YFSETQ. CDR3 size: 18 residues. The V segment lost 0 bases and the J segment 3 bases; nucleotides outside the gene matches: 9.

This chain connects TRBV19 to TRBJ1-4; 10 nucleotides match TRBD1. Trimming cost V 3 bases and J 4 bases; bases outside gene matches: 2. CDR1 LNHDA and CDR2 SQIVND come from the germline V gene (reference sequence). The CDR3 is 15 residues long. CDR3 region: CASSIRTGGNEKLFF. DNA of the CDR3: TGTGCCAGTAGTATCCGGACAGGGGGTAATGAAAAACTGTTTTTT.

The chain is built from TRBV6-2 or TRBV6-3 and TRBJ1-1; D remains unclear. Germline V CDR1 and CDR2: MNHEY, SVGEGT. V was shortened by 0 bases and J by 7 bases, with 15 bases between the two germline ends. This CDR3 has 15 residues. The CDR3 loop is CASSYSGAQADEAFF. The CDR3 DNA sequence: TGTGCCAGCAGTTACTCCGGCGCTCAGGCAGATGAAGCTTTCTTT.

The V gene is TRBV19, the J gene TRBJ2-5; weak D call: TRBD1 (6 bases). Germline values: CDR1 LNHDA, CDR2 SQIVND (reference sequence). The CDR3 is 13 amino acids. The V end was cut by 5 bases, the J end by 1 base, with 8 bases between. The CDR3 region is CASSDRPQETQYF. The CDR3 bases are TGTGCCAGTAGTGACAGGCCCCAAGAGACCCAGTACTTC.

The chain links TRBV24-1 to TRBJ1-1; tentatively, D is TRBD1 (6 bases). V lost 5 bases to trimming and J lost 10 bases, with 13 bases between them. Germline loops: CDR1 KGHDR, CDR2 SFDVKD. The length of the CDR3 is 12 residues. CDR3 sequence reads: CATSGQGGGAFF. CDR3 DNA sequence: TGTGCCACCAGTGGGCAGGGAGGGGGAGCTTTCTTT.

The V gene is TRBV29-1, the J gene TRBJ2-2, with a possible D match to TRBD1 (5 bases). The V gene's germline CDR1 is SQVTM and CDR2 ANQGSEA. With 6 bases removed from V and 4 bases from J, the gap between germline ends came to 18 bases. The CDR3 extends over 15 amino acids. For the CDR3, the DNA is TGCAGCGTCGCCCTCTCCGACAGAATCACCGGGGAGCTGTTTTTT. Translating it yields CSVALSDRITGELFF.

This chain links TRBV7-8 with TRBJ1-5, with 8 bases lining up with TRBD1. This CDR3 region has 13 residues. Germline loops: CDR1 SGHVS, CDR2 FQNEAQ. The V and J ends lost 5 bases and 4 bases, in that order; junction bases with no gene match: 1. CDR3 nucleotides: TGTGCCAGCAGCAGACAGGGGAATCAGCCCCAGCATTTT. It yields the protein CASSRQGNQPQHF.

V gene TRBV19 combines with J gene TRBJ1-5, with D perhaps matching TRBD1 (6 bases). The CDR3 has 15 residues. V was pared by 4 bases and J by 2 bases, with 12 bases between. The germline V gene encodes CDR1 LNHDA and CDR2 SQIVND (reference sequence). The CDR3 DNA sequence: TGTGCCAGTAGTACAGGGGCCGTAGGCAATCAGCCCCAGCATTTT. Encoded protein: CASSTGAVGNQPQHF.

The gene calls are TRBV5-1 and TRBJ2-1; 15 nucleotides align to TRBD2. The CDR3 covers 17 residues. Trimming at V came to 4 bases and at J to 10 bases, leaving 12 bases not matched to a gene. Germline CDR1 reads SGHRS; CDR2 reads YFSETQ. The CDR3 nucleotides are TGCGCCAGCAGCCTAAGGACTAGCGGGGGGGTCAATGTGGAGCAGTTCTTC. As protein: CASSLRTSGGVNVEQFF.

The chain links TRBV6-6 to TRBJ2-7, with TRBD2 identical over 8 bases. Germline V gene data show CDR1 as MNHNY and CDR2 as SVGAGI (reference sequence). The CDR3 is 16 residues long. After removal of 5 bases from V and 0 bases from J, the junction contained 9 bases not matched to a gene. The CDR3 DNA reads TGTGCCAGCAGTAACAGCGTAGCGGGGAACTCCTACGAGCAGTACTTC. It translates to CASSNSVAGNSYEQYF.